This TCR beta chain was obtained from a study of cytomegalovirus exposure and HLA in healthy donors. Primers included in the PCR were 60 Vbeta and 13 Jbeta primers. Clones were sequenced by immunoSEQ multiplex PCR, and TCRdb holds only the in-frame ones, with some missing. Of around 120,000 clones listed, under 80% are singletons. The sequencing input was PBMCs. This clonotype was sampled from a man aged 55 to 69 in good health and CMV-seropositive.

The CDR3 region has the DNA TGCGCCAGCAGCTTGACAGGGAGTGCAACTAATGAAAAACTGTTTTTT. Its translation is CASSLTGSATNEKLFF. The chain joins TRBV5-1 to TRBJ1-4, with a possible D match to TRBD1 (6 bases). Trimming took off 1 base at V and 0 bases at J, with 10 bases between the two ends. Germline lookup yields CDR1 SGHRS and CDR2 YFSETQ. The CDR3 is 16 residues long.